The rows below give T cell receptor beta chains drawn from one sample of a study of T and B cells in COVID-19 patients. MiXCR, applied by TCRdb to the multiplex PCR reads, yields one record per CDR3 protein. The sample comprises approximately 5,200 distinct CDR3 sequences, just under 20% of which are singletons, and 6.5% rests with the top ten. Sequences were obtained from blood. These receptors were taken from a human donor who had recovered from COVID-19. Each CDR3 is given with its conserved first and last residue. The D gene is left open where the match is weak. Size values are once, few and many counts, or a class for expanded clones, and some rows have none.

D: TRBD1
J: TRBJ2-5
size: medium-sized
V: TRBV18
CDR3: CASSRIRDRQETQYF
DNA: TGTGCCAGCTCTCGGATCCGGGACAGACAAGAGACCCAGTACTTC

D: .
J: TRBJ2-5
size: .
V: TRBV4-2
CDR3: CASSPQYQETQYF
DNA: TGTGCCAGCAGCCCCCAGTACCAAGAGACCCAGTACTTC

D: .
J: TRBJ2-2
size: few
V: TRBV28
CDR3: CASSFYREIAGELFF
DNA: TGTGCCAGCAGTTTCTATCGGGAGATCGCCGGGGAGCTGTTTTTT

D: .
J: TRBJ2-5
size: .
V: TRBV7-2
CDR3: CASRVEAGAQYF
DNA: TGTGCCAGCAGGGTGGAAGCAGGGGCCCAGTACTTC

D: .
J: TRBJ2-7
size: medium-sized
V: TRBV27
CDR3: CASGYEQYF
DNA: TGTGCCAGCGGTTACGAGCAGTACTTC

D: TRBD1
J: TRBJ1-5
size: medium-sized
V: TRBV18
CDR3: CASSGTGDGRPQHF
DNA: TGTGCCAGCTCAGGTACAGGGGACGGTCGGCCCCAGCATTTT

D: TRBD1
J: TRBJ1-5
size: .
V: TRBV5-1
CDR3: CASSLAGQGAGQPQHF
DNA: TGCGCCAGCAGCTTGGCGGGACAGGGGGCGGGTCAGCCCCAGCATTTT

D: .
J: TRBJ1-1
size: many
V: TRBV10-3
CDR3: CAISESRNTEAFF
DNA: TGTGCCATCAGTGAGTCCCGGAACACTGAAGCTTTCTTT

D: .
J: TRBJ1-2
size: .
V: TRBV28
CDR3: CASSLSGGGYTF
DNA: TGTGCCAGCAGTTTATCCGGGGGCGGCTACACCTTC

D: .
J: TRBJ1-2
size: medium-sized
V: TRBV27
CDR3: CASSVDRSYGYTF
DNA: TGTGCCAGCAGTGTCGACAGGAGTTATGGCTACACCTTC

D: .
J: TRBJ2-2
size: .
V: TRBV5-1
CDR3: CASSLLLQGNTGELFF
DNA: TGCGCCAGCAGCTTACTTCTACAGGGGAACACCGGGGAGCTGTTTTTT

D: .
J: TRBJ2-3
size: medium-sized
V: TRBV6-1
CDR3: CASSDRGYSTDTQYF
DNA: TGTGCCAGCAGTGACAGGGGTTATAGCACAGATACGCAGTATTTT

D: .
J: TRBJ2-7
size: .
V: TRBV7-9
CDR3: CASSPPVGGSSYEQYF
DNA: TGTGCCAGCAGCCCCCCCGTTGGGGGGAGCTCCTACGAGCAGTACTTC

D: TRBD1
J: TRBJ1-2
size: many
V: TRBV24-1
CDR3: CATSEGQIFGYTF
DNA: TGTGCCACCAGTGAGGGACAGATATTTGGCTACACCTTC

D: .
J: TRBJ2-7
size: few
V: TRBV28
CDR3: CASSLGGNPYEQYF
DNA: TGTGCCAGCAGTTTAGGAGGGAACCCCTACGAGCAGTACTTC

D: TRBD1
J: TRBJ2-3
size: large
V: TRBV29-1
CDR3: CSVVGVGQGADTQYF
DNA: TGCAGCGTTGTGGGGGTGGGACAGGGGGCAGATACGCAGTATTTT

D: .
J: TRBJ2-7
size: medium-sized
V: TRBV27
CDR3: CASSLDQLPYEQYF
DNA: TGTGCCAGCAGTTTAGACCAACTACCCTACGAGCAGTACTTC

D: .
J: TRBJ2-2
size: medium-sized
V: TRBV30
CDR3: CAWRVGGELFF
DNA: TGTGCCTGGAGGGTGGGGGGGGAGCTGTTTTTT

D: TRBD1
J: TRBJ1-2
size: many
V: TRBV10-3
CDR3: CAMDAGTAYGYTF
DNA: TGTGCCATGGACGCCGGGACAGCCTATGGCTACACCTTC

D: TRBD1
J: TRBJ1-2
size: medium-sized
V: TRBV6-1
CDR3: CASWGQGNYGYTF
DNA: TGTGCCAGTTGGGGACAGGGGAACTATGGCTACACCTTC

D: .
J: TRBJ1-2
size: medium-sized
V: TRBV27
CDR3: CASSLSGIGYTF
DNA: TGTGCCAGCAGTTTATCGGGGATCGGCTACACCTTC

D: TRBD1
J: TRBJ2-5
size: .
V: TRBV20-1
CDR3: CSARSGTGRSETQYF
DNA: TGCAGTGCTAGGTCCGGGACAGGCCGGTCCGAGACCCAGTACTTC

D: .
J: TRBJ2-7
size: few
V: TRBV20-1
CDR3: CSARGGIGLPTYEQYF
DNA: TGCAGTGCTAGAGGGGGAATCGGTTTACCCACCTACGAGCAGTACTTC

D: TRBD1
J: TRBJ2-7
size: medium-sized
V: TRBV19
CDR3: CASSSDRGRNEQYF
DNA: TGTGCCAGTAGTTCAGACAGGGGCCGAAACGAGCAGTACTTC

D: .
J: TRBJ2-1
size: large
V: TRBV19
CDR3: CASKGGQRAGNEQFF
DNA: TGTGCCAGTAAGGGAGGACAGCGAGCGGGCAATGAGCAGTTCTTC

D: .
J: TRBJ2-2
size: many
V: TRBV11-2
CDR3: CASSLNPGYTGELFF
DNA: TGTGCCAGCAGCTTAAACCCTGGGTATACCGGGGAGCTGTTTTTT

D: .
J: TRBJ1-4
size: medium-sized
V: TRBV5-6
CDR3: CASSATNEKLFF
DNA: TGTGCCAGCAGCGCAACTAATGAAAAACTGTTTTTT

D: .
J: TRBJ2-6
size: .
V: TRBV5-1
CDR3: CASSYSISRPILSGANVLTF
DNA: TGCGCCAGCAGCTACTCAATTTCAAGACCGATTCTCTCTGGGGCCAACGTCCTGACTTTC